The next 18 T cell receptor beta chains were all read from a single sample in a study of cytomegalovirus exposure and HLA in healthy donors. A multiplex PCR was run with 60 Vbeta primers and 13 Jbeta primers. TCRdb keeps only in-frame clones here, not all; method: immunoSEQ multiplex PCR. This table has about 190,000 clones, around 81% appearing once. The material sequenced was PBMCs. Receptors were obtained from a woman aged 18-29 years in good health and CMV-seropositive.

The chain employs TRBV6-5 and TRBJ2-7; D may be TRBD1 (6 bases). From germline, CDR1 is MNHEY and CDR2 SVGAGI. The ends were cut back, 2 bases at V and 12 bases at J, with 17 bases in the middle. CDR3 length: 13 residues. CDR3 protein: CASSYHSGAPLYF. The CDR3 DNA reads TGTGCCAGCAGTTACCATTCAGGGGCCCCGTTGTACTTC.

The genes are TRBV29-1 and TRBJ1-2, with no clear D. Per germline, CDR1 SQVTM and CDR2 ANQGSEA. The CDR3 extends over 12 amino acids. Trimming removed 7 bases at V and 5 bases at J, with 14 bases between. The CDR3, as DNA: TGCAGCGCCTGGATTTCAGGATATGGCTACACCTTC. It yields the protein CSAWISGYGYTF.

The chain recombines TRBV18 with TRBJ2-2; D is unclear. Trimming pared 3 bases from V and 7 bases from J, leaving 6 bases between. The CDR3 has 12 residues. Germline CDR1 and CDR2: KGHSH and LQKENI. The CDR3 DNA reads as TGTGCCAGCTCACCCGTCGGCGGGGAGCTGTTTTTT. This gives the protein CASSPVGGELFF.

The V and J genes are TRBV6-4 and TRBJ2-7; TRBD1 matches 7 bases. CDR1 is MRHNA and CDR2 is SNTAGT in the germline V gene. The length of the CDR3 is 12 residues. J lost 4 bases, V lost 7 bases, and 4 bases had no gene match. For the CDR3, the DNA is TGTGCCAGCATCGACAGGGAATACGAGCAGTACTTC. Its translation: CASIDREYEQYF.

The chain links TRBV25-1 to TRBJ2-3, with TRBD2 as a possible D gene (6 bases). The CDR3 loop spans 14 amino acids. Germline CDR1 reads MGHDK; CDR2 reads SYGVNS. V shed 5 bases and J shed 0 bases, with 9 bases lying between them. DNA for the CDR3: TGTGCCAGCAGTCAGGCGGGGAGCACAGATACGCAGTATTTT. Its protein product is CASSQAGSTDTQYF.

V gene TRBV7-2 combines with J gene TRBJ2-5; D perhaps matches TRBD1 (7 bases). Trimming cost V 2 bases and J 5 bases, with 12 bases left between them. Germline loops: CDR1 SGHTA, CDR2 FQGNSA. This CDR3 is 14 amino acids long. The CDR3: CASSLQGGSETQYF. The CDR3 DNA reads TGTGCCAGCAGCTTACAGGGGGGATCGGAGACCCAGTACTTC.

The CDR3 region is CASSLLVPETQYF. The CDR3 nucleotides are TGTGCCAGCAGCTTACTAGTTCCCGAGACCCAGTACTTC. The J gene is TRBJ2-5, the V gene TRBV11-3; no clear D gene. V was clipped by 2 bases and J by 5 bases, with 9 bases between them. Germline V gene sequence: CDR1 SGHNT, CDR2 YENEEA. The CDR3 runs to 13 residues. The whole variable domain, remainder taken from reference TRBV11-3 and TRBJ2-5, is EAGVVQSPRYKIIEKKQPVAFWCNPISGHNTLYWYLQNLGQGPELLIRYENEEAVDDSQLPKDRFSAERLKGVDSTLKIQPAELGDSAVYLCASSLLVPETQYFGPGTRLLVL.

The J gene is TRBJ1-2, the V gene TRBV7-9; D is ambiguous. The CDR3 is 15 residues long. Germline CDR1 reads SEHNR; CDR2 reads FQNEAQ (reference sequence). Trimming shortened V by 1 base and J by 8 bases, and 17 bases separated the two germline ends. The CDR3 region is CASSLVGGPLDGYTF. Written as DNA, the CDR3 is TGTGCCAGCAGCTTAGTCGGAGGGCCCCTCGACGGCTACACCTTC.

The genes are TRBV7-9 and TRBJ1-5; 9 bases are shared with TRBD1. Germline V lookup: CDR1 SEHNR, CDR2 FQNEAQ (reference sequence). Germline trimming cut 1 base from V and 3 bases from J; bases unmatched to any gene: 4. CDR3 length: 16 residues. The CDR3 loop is CASSLGTGDTNQPQHF. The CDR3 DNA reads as TGTGCCAGCAGCTTAGGGACAGGGGATACCAATCAGCCCCAGCATTTT. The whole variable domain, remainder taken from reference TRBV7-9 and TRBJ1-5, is DTGVSQNPRHKITKRGQNVTFRCDPISEHNRLYWYRQTLGQGPEFLTYFQNEAQLEKSRLLSDRFSAERPKGSFSTLEIQRTEQGDSAMYLCASSLGTGDTNQPQHFGDGTRLSIL.

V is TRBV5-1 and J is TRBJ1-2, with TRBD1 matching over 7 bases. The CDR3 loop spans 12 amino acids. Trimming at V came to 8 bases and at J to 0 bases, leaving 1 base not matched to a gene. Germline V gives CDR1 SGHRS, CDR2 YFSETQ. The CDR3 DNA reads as TGCGCCAGTCAGGGGGCTAACTATGGCTACACCTTC. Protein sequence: CASQGANYGYTF. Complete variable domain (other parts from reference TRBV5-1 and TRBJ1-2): KAGVTQTPRYLIKTRGQQVTLSCSPISGHRSVSWYQQTPGQGLQFLFEYFSETQRNKGNFPGRFSGRQFSNSRSEMNVSTLELGDSALYLCASQGANYGYTFGSGTRLTVV.

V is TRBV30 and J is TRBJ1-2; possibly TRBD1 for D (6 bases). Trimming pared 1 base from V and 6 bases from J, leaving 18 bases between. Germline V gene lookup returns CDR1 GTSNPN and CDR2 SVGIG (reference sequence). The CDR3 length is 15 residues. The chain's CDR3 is CAWSDGQTLRDGYTF. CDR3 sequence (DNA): TGTGCCTGGAGTGATGGACAGACACTTAGGGATGGCTACACCTTC.

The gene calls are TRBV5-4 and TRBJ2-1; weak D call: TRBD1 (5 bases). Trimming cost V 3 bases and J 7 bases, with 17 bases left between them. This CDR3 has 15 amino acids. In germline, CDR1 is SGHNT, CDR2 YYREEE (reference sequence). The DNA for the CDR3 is TGTGCCAGCAGCTGGGGCTGGGGCGGTGGAAATGAGCAGTTCTTC. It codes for CASSWGWGGGNEQFF.

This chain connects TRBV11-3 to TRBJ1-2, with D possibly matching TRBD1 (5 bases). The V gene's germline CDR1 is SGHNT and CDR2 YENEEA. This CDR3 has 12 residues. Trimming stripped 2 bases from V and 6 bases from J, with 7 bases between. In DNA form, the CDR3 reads TGTGCCAGCAGCTTACAGGGAAATGGCTACACCTTC. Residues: CASSLQGNGYTF.

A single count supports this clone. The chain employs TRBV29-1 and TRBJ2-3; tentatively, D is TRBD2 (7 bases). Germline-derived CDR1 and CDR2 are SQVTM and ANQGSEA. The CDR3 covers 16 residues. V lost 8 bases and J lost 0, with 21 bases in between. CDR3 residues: CSTGEGGGPSTDTQYF. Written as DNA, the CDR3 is TGCAGCACCGGGGAGGGGGGGGGACCAAGCACAGATACGCAGTATTTT.

CDR3 bases: TGCGCCAGCAGCCAATGGGGGACAGTAACAGATAGTCAGGCGCAGTATTTT. This gives the protein CASSQWGTVTDSQAQYF. This chain links TRBV4-3 with TRBJ2-3, with TRBD1 matching over 7 bases. The CDR3 has 17 amino acids. Losses at the gene ends were 2 bases for V and 10 bases for J; bases not matched to a gene: 18. CDR1 and CDR2 (germline): LGHNA, YSLEER.

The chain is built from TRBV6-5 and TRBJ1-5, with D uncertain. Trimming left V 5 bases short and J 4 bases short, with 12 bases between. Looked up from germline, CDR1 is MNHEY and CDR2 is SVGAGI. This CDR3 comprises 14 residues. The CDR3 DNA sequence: TGTGCCAGCAGTCCTGCTGACGGGAATCAGCCCCAGCATTTT. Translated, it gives CASSPADGNQPQHF.

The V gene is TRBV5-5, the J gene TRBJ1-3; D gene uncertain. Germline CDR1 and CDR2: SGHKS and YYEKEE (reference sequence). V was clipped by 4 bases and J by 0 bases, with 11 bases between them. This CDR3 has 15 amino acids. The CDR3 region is CASSADGDSGNTIYF. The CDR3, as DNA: TGTGCCAGCAGCGCGGACGGGGACTCTGGAAACACCATATATTTT.

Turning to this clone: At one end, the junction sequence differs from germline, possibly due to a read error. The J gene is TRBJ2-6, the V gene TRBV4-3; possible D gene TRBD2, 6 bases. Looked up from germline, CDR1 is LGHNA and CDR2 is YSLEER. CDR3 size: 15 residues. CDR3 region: CASSQERGGANGLTF. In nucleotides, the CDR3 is TGCGCCAGCAGCCAAGAGCGGGGTGGGGCCAACGGCCTGACTTTC.